Sequencing of this TCR beta chain was carried out in a study of T and B cells in COVID-19 patients. Study-wide context: About 90% of the 20 active-infection patients had comorbidities associated with unfavorable COVID-19 outcome.

This CDR3 region has 17 residues. Germline CDR1 and CDR2: MNHEY and SMNVEV (reference sequence). V dropped 6 bases and J dropped 4 bases, with 22 bases sitting between them. Multiplex PCR with BIOMED2 TRB-A/B primer pools amplified TRB rearrangements. TCRdb re-called the multiplex PCR reads through MiXCR, storing one row per CDR3 protein. The data show fewer than 15,000 distinct CDR3 sequences, 25% to 35% seen once. From blood, about 250-550 ng of genomic DNA served as TRB template. The clonotype was recovered from a human donor who had recovered from COVID-19. The sequenced material came from blood. This sequence joins TRBV27 and TRBJ2-1, with D possibly being TRBD1 or TRBD2 (6 bases each). In DNA form, the CDR3 reads TGTGCCAGCAGCCAAGGCCCGCCGGGGGCGAGATACAATGAGCAGTTCTTC. This gives the protein CASSQGPPGARYNEQFF.